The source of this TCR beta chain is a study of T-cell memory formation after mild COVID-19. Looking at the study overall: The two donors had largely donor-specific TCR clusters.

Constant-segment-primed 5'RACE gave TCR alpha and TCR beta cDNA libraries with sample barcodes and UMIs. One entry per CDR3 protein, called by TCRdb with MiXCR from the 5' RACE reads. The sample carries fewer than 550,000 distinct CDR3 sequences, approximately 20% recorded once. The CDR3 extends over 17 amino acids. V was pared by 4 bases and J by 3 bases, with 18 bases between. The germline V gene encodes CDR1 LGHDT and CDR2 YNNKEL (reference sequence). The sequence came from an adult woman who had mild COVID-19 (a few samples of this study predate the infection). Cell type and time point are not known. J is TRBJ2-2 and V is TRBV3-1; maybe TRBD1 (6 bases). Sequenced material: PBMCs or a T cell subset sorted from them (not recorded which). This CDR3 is CASSLQRQGSYTGELFF. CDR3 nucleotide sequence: TGTGCCAGCAGCCTGCAAAGGCAGGGGTCATACACCGGGGAGCTGTTTTTT.